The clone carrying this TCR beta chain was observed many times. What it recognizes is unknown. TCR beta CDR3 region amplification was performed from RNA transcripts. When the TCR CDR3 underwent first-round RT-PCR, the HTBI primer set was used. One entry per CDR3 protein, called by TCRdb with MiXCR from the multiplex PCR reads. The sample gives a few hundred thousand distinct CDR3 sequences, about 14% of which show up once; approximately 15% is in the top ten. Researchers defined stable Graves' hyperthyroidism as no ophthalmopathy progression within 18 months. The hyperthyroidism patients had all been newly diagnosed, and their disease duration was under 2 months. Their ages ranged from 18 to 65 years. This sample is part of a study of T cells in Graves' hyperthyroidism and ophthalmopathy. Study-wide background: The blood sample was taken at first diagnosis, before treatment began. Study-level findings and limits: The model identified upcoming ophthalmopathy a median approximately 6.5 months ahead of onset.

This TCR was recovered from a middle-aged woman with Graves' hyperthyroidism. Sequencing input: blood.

CDR3 amino acids: CASSRGWGQNTGELFF. DNA for the CDR3: TGCGCCAGCAGCCGCGGGTGGGGACAAAACACCGGGGAGCTGTTTTTT. The V and J genes are TRBV5-1 and TRBJ2-2; TRBD1 is a possible D gene (6 bases). The V end lost 4 bases, the J end lost 2 bases, and 15 bases lay between the germline ends. Germline V gene data show CDR1 as SGHRS and CDR2 as YFSETQ. The CDR3 extends over 16 amino acids.